This TCR beta chain was sequenced during a study of cytomegalovirus exposure and HLA in healthy donors. Regarding the study as a whole: Despite most TCR sequences being rare, some public TCRs occurred in many donors. Specificity for CMV antigens was confirmed in vitro for a few of the CMV-associated chains.

Germline CDR1 and CDR2: SEHNR and FQNEAQ (reference sequence). CDR3 length: 13 amino acids. V was pared by 6 bases and J by 1 base, with 0 bases of the junction left unmatched. In the case of this clone: Its antigen is unknown.

Primers: 60 Vbeta forward and 13 Jbeta reverse. Using immunoSEQ multiplex PCR, the repertoire was profiled, and TCRdb retains in-frame clones only, with some absent. Of 150,000 to 200,000 clones in the sample, about 85% are singletons; the top ten hold around 1.4%. The genes are TRBV7-9 and TRBJ2-3, with 8 bases lining up with TRBD2. The sequenced sample was PBMCs. The source of this sequence is a girl aged 5-17 years in good health and CMV-seropositive. The CDR3: CASRLAGTDTQYF. CDR3 DNA sequence: TGTGCCAGCAGACTAGCGGGCACAGATACGCAGTATTTT.